These 2 T cell receptor beta chains originate from one sample sequenced in a study of blood T cells in healthy people across ages. Through a sample-barcoded 5' primer and a J-beta primer mix, a second PCR was run for roughly 6 to 12 cycles. TCRdb reprocessed the 5' RACE reads via MiXCR and lists one record per CDR3 protein. The sample includes roughly 1.4 million distinct CDR3 sequences, approximately 59% of them seen just once. Source material: blood. These receptor sequences come from a man in his late teens or twenties in good health.

V is TRBV29-1 and J is TRBJ1-2; D gene uncertain. CDR3 length equals 11 residues. V lost 7 bases and J 8 bases, leaving 14 bases between the germline ends. Germline V gives CDR1 SQVTM, CDR2 ANQGSEA. The CDR3 reads CSGRNIPGYTF. The CDR3 region has the DNA TGCAGCGGTAGGAACATCCCGGGCTACACCTTC.

V is TRBV4-2 and J is TRBJ2-1, with D possibly being TRBD2 (5 bases). The V gene lost 0 bases and the J gene lost 13 bases, with 19 bases spanning the gap. Germline lookup yields CDR1 LGHNA and CDR2 YNFKEQ. The CDR3 covers 15 residues. CDR3 sequence: CASSQDPAWGETQFF. The CDR3 DNA follows: TGTGCCAGCAGCCAAGATCCGGCCTGGGGAGAGACCCAGTTCTTC.